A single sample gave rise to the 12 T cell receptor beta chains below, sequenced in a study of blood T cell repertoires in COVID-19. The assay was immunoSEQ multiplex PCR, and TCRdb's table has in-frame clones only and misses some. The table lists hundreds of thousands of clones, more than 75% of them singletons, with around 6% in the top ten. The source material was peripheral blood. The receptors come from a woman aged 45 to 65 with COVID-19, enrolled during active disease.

As DNA, the CDR3 is TGTGCCACCAGTGAGCGGGATAGCAGCGGGAATACCGGGGAGCTGTTTTTT. Its translation is CATSERDSSGNTGELFF. This sequence joins TRBV24-1 and TRBJ2-2, with 7 nucleotides matching TRBD2. The V and J ends lost 4 bases and 5 bases, in that order; junction bases with no gene match: 12. Germline assignment: CDR1 KGHDR and CDR2 SFDVKD. There are 17 residues in the CDR3.

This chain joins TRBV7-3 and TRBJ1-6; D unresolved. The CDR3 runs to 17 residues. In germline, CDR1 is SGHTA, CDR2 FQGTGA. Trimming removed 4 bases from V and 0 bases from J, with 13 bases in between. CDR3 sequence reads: CASSSRGRSSYNSPLHF. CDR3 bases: TGTGCCAGCAGCTCCCGGGGTCGTAGCTCCTATAATTCACCCCTCCACTTT. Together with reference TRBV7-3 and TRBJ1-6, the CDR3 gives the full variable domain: GAGVSQTPSNKVTEKGKYVELRCDPISGHTALYWYRQSLGQGPEFLIYFQGTGAADDSGLPNDRFFAVRPEGSVSTLKIQRTERGDSAVYLCASSSRGRSSYNSPLHFGNGTRLTVT.

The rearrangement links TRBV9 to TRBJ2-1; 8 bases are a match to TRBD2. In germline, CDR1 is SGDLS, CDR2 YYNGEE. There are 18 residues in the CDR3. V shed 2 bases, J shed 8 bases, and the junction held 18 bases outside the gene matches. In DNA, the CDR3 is TGTGCCAGCAGCGTTTCTCTAACTAGCGGAGGCCCCTTCGATGAGCAGTTCTTC. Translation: CASSVSLTSGGPFDEQFF. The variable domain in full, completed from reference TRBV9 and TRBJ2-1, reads DSGVTQTPKHLITATGQRVTLRCSPRSGDLSVYWYQQSLDQGLQFLIQYYNGEERAKGNILERFSAQQFPDLHSELNLSSLELGDSALYFCASSVSLTSGGPFDEQFFGPGTRLTVL.

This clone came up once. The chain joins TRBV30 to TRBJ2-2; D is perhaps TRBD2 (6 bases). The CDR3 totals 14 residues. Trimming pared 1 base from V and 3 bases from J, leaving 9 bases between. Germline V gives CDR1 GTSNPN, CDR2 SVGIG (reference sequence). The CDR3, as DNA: TGTGCCTGGAGTGGACTAGGAGACACCGGGGAGCTGTTTTTT. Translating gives CAWSGLGDTGELFF.

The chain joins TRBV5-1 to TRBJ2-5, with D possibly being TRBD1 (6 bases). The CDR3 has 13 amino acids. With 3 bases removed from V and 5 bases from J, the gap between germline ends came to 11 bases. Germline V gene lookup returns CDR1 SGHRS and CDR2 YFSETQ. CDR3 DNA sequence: TGCGCCAGCAGCTGGGGGCCGGGGGAGACCCAGTACTTC. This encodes CASSWGPGETQYF.

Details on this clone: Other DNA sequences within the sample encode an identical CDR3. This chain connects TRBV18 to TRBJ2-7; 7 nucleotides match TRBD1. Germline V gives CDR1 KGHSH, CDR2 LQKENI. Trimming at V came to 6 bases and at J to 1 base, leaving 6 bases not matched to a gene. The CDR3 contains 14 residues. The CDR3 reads CASSPGTVSYEQYF. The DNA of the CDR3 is TGTGCCAGCTCTCCGGGGACAGTATCCTACGAGCAGTACTTC.

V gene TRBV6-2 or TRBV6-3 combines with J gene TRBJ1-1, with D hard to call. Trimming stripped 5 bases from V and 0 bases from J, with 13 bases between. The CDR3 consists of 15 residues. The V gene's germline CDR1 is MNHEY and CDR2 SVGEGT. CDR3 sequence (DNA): TGTGCCAGCAGTACCCAGTTAGCTATGAACACTGAAGCTTTCTTT. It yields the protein CASSTQLAMNTEAFF.

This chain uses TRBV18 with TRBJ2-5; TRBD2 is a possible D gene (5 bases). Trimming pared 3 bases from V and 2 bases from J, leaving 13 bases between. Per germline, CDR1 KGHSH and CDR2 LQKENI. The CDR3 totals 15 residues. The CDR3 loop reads CASSPRLAQQETQYF. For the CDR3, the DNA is TGTGCCAGCTCACCGAGGCTAGCTCAACAAGAGACCCAGTACTTC.

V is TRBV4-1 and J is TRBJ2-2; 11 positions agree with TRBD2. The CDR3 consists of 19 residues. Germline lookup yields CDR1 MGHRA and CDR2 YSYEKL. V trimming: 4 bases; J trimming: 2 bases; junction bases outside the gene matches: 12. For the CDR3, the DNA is TGCGCCAGCAGCCCGTACTTTAGCGGGAGGGGGGTAAACACCGGGGAGCTGTTTTTT. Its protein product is CASSPYFSGRGVNTGELFF.

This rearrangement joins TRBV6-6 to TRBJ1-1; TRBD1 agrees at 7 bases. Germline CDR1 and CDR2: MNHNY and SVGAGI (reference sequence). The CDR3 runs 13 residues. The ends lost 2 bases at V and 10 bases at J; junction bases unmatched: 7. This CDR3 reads CASSYGDSYAAFF. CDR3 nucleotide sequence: TGTGCCAGCAGTTACGGGGACAGTTACGCAGCTTTCTTT.

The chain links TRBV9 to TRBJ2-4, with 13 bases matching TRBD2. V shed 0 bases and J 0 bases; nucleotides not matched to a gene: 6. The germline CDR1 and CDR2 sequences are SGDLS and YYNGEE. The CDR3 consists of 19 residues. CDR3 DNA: TGTGCCAGCAGCGTAGACGAACTAGCGGGAGGGCGAGCCAAAAACATTCAGTACTTC. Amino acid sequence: CASSVDELAGGRAKNIQYF.

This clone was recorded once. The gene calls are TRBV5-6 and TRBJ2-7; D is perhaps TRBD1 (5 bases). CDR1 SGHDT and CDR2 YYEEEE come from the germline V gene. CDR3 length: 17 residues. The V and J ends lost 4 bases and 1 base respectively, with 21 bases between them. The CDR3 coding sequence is TGTGCCAGCAGCGGAATCAGGGCGGCCCTCACTTCCTACGAGCAGTACTTC. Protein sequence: CASSGIRAALTSYEQYF. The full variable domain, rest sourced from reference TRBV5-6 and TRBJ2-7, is DAGVTQSPTHLIKTRGQQVTLRCSPKSGHDTVSWYQQALGQGPQFIFQYYEEEERQRGNFPDRFSGHQFPNYSSELNVNALLLGDSALYLCASSGIRAALTSYEQYFGPGTRLTVT.